This T cell receptor (beta chain) was recovered during a study of blood T cell repertoires in COVID-19. As for the study in general: The United States, Italy and Spain supplied acute and convalescent COVID-19 samples.

The germline V gene has CDR1 SGHRS and CDR2 YFSETQ. The germline V and J ends were trimmed by 0 bases and 6 bases, with 13 bases remaining between them. The CDR3 totals 15 residues. Here immunoSEQ multiplex PCR was the method, and the copy in TCRdb shows in-frame clones only, minus some. In the table there are a few hundred thousand clones, around 85% of which are singletons. The receptor was isolated from a woman aged 45-65 years with active or convalescent COVID-19. The sample comprised peripheral blood. This chain joins TRBV5-1 and TRBJ1-5; TRBD1 is a possible D gene (5 bases). The CDR3 nucleotides read TGCGCCAGCAGCTTGGACGGGGGAGAGGGTCAGCCCCAGCATTTT. Protein: CASSLDGGEGQPQHF. Combining the CDR3 with reference TRBV5-1 and TRBJ1-5 gives the whole variable domain KAGVTQTPRYLIKTRGQQVTLSCSPISGHRSVSWYQQTPGQGLQFLFEYFSETQRNKGNFPGRFSGRQFSNSRSEMNVSTLELGDSALYLCASSLDGGEGQPQHFGDGTRLSIL.